This T cell receptor beta chain was recovered during a study of early T cells in non-severe SARS-CoV-2 infection. Study-wide context: The input, bulk RNA from unsorted whole blood, was sequenced, and chains were unpaired. General study results and limits: CD4 and private specificities were missed by VDJdb matching, which favored anti-spike CD8 responses.

Individual cDNA molecules received unique molecular identifiers during library preparation. TCRdb recomputed calls from the 5' RACE reads with MiXCR, one row per CDR3 protein. The sample holds tens of thousands of distinct CDR3 sequences; around 9.3% are singletons and the top ten take around 8%. Germline CDR1 reads MNHNS; CDR2 reads SASEGT. Trimming cost V 2 bases and J 3 bases, with 6 bases left between them. The CDR3 length is 13 residues. A word on this clonotype: Antigen unknown.

The chain recombines TRBV6-1 with TRBJ2-3, with D perhaps TRBD1 (6 bases). The TCR sequence derives from an adult who was a healthcare worker with PCR-confirmed SARS-CoV-2 infection or an uninfected control (not recorded which). The material was whole blood, obtained at baseline. In nucleotides, the CDR3 is TGTGCCAGCAGTGAAAGGGGGACAGATACGCAGTATTTT. Its protein is CASSERGTDTQYF.